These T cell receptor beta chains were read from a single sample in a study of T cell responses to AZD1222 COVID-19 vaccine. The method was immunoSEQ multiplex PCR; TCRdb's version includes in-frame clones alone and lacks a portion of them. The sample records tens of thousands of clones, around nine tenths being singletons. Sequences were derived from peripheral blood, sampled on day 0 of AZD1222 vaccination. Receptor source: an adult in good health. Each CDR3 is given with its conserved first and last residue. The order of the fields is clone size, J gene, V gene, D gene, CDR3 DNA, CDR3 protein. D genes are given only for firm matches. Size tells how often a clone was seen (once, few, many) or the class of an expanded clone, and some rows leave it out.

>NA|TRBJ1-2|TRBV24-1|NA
TGTGCCGCCCAACAGGGATTGGGTGGCTACACCTTC
CAAQQGLGGYTF
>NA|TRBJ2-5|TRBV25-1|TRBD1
TGTGCCAGCAGTGAACACAGGGGCCGGGAGACCCAGTACTTC
CASSEHRGRETQYF
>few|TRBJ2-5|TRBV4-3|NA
TGCGCCAGCAGCCAAGATACTAGCCGGGAGACCCAGTACTTC
CASSQDTSRETQYF
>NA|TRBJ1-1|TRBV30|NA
TGTGCCTGGAGTGGGCTCCTAGGCACTGAAGCTTTCTTT
CAWSGLLGTEAFF
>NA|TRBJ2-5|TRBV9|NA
TGTGCCAGCAGCGTGGGGGGAAGTCGAGAGACCCAGTACTTC
CASSVGGSRETQYF
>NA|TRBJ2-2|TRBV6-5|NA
TGTGCCAGCAGTTACTCTACTAGCCCCGGGGAGCTGTTTTTT
CASSYSTSPGELFF
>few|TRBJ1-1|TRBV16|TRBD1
TGTGCCAGCAGCCAATGGGCAGGGGGATACACTGAAGCTTTCTTT
CASSQWAGGYTEAFF
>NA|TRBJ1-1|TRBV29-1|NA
TGCAGCGCCTTTTTCCCGCCGGGGCCAACTGAAGCTTTCTTT
CSAFFPPGPTEAFF
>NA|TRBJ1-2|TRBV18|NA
TGTGCCAGCTCACCACCCCCAGGGGAAAACTATGGCTACACCTTC
CASSPPPGENYGYTF
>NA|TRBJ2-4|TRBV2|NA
TGTGCCAGTCAACAGAACCTCAAAAACATTCAGTACTTC
CASQQNLKNIQYF
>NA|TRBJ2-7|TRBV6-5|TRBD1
TGTGCCAGCAGTTACCGCACCGGGACAGGGGGCAAAGTGCAGTACTTC
CASSYRTGTGGKVQYF
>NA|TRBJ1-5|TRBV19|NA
TGTGCCAGTAGTTCCGACCGGTGGATCCGGTCGCAGTACAATCAGCCCCAGCATTTT
CASSSDRWIRSQYNQPQHF
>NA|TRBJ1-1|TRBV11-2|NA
TGTGCCAGCAGCTTGAGAGGGCCGCAGAACACTGAAGCTTTCTTT
CASSLRGPQNTEAFF
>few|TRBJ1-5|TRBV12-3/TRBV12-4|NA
TGTGCCAGCAGTTTAGCGGACTATCAGCCCCAGCATTTT
CASSLADYQPQHF
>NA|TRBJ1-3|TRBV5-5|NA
TGTGCCAGCAGTTTCGGAAACACCATATATTTT
CASSFGNTIYF
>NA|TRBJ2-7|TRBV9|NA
TGTGCCAGCAGCCTAAGCACAGGGTCTGGGTACGAGCAGTACTTC
CASSLSTGSGYEQYF
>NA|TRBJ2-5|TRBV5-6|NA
TGTGCCAGCAGCTTGGTTGCGGTACACCAAGAGACCCAGTACTTC
CASSLVAVHQETQYF
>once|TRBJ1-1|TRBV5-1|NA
TGCGCCAGCAGCACTGGAGAGGGGTGGGGGACTGAAGCTTTCTTT
CASSTGEGWGTEAFF
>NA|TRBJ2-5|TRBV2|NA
TGTGCCAGCCGGTTTAGCAATACCAACCAAGAGACCCAGTACTTC
CASRFSNTNQETQYF
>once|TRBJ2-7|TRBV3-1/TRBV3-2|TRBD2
TGTGCCAGCAGCCAAGGGACTAGCGGGTCCTACGAGCAGTACTTC
CASSQGTSGSYEQYF
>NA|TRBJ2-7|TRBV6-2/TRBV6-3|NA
TGTGCCAGCAGTTACTCCCCAAACGGGGGCTACGAGCAGTACTTC
CASSYSPNGGYEQYF
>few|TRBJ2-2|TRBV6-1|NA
TGTGCCAGCAGTGATATGGCGATTAACACCGGGGAGCTGTTTTTT
CASSDMAINTGELFF
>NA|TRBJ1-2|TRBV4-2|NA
TGTGCCAGCAGCCAAGGGAATGGCTACACCTTC
CASSQGNGYTF
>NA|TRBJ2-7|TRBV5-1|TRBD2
TGCGCCAGCAGCACACAAAAAACTAGCGGGGCATCCTACGAGCAGTACTTC
CASSTQKTSGASYEQYF
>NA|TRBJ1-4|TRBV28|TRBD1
TGTGCCAGCAGGCTCCCGGGACAGGGGACTGAAAAACTGTTTTTT
CASRLPGQGTEKLFF
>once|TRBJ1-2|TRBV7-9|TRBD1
TGTGCCAGCAGCTTAGACGCCGGGACAGGGGACAACGGCTACACCTTC
CASSLDAGTGDNGYTF
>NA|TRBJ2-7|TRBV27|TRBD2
TGTGCCAGCAGTTTAGTCGGGGGGGCTTTCTACGAGCAGTACTTC
CASSLVGGAFYEQYF
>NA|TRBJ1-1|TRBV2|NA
TGTGCCAGCAGTGCGAACAGTGGGACTGAAGCTTTCTTT
CASSANSGTEAFF
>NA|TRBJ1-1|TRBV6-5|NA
TGTGCCAGCAGTTATTTGGGGAACACTGAAGCTTTCTTT
CASSYLGNTEAFF
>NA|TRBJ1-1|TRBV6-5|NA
TGTGCCAGCAGTTACTCATACGGGACTGAAGCTTTCTTT
CASSYSYGTEAFF
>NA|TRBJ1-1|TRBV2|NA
TGTGCCAGCAGTGAAACGGGCCTGAACACTGAAGCTTTCTTT
CASSETGLNTEAFF
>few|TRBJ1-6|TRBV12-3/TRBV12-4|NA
TGTGCCAGCAGGTCGGGGCCAGCCCTCCACTTT
CASRSGPALHF
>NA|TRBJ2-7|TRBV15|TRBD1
TGTGCCACCAGCCCCCGGACAGGGTGGAACGAGCAGTACTTC
CATSPRTGWNEQYF
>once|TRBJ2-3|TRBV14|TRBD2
TGTGCCAGCAGCCAAGGGGGAGCGGGGACGCAGTATTTT
CASSQGGAGTQYF
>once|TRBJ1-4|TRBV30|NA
TGTGCCTGGAGGTGGATGGCTAATGAAAAACTGTTTTTT
CAWRWMANEKLFF
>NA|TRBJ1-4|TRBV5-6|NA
TGTGCCAGCAGCTTGCGGCGGCGGGGCTCAGGGGAAAAACTGTTTTTT
CASSLRRRGSGEKLFF
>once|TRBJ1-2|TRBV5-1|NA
TGCGCCAGCAGCGCTTCATTGGGGCAGGGAGAAGGCTACACCTTC
CASSASLGQGEGYTF
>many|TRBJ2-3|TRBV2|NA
TGTGCCAGCAGTAGACGGACCGCCACTAGCACAGATACGCAGTATTTT
CASSRRTATSTDTQYF
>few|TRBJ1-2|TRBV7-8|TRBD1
TGTGCCAGCAGCTTAGGGCCAGGGGGCGCGGAAGGCTACACCTTC
CASSLGPGGAEGYTF
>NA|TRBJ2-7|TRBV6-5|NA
TGTGCCAGCCACCGAGAGAGCACCTACGAGCAGTACTTC
CASHRESTYEQYF